This TCR beta chain was captured in a study of shared clonotypes between healthy human individuals. Original processing notes: Without quality scores, immunoSEQ junctional reads could not be filtered like full-length reads. The protocol was immunoSEQ multiplex PCR, while the TCRdb copy is restricted to in-frame clones and leaves out a portion. From that table come the V and J calls and clone size; the DNA was used to work out D and trimming. The repertoire holds about half a million clones, with over 70% as singletons. V was cut by 5 bases and J by 4 bases, with 12 bases left in between. The CDR3 spans 13 residues. From germline, CDR1 is SGHVS and CDR2 FNYEAQ.

The receptor was derived from a woman in her 40s in good health. Some clones in this sample may be carry-over from other donors' samples. The sample was PBMCs. The chain couples TRBV7-6 to TRBJ2-7; D might be TRBD1 or TRBD2, each matching 5 bases. The CDR3 reads CASSPGPAYEQYF. The CDR3, as DNA: TGTGCCAGCAGCCCGGGACCGGCGTACGAGCAGTACTTC.